This T cell receptor beta chain was recorded in a study of beta chain features in type 1 diabetes listed by TCRdb under 2018. For context, the study as a whole: No differences in mean age, gender distribution, total cell number or subset yield were found between patients and healthy donors. A total of approximately 110,000,000 sorted cells were examined across all samples, and a strong correlation was observed between cell number per subset and RNA yield. The study compared TCRB repertoires of sorted circulating CD4+ T cell subsets between recently diagnosed type 1 diabetes patients and matched healthy donors. Naive and central memory subsets were obtained from all 30 or so donors, but regulatory and stem cell-like memory subsets were isolated from only 8 patients and roughly 8 healthy donors. Points the paper makes about the study in general: Naive, central memory and regulatory TCRB repertoires appeared more similar among patients than among healthy donors. Shorter templates might be favored by PCR, yet because patient and control samples were amplified and corrected together, any such skew would affect both groups equally. Only small numbers of individuals were included in the HLA sub-analyses, which left unresolved whether HLA type had any influence on TCRB rearrangement. At VDJ recombination sites, patients with type 1 diabetes made fewer insertions and deleted more nucleotides, a pattern implying thymic rearrangement abnormalities. Sequencing cDNA rather than genomic DNA could over-represent highly expressing activated cells, although activation and CD3 levels did not differ between groups. In all four CD4+ subsets, TCRB CDR3 length was moderately but significantly shorter in type 1 diabetes patients.

This clone was counted only a few times. Its antigen is not yet known. One base away there is no much larger clone; base qualities are not given. The High Capacity cDNA Reverse Transcription Kit was used to reverse transcribe all of the isolated RNA, meaning that expressed TCRB transcripts were what got sequenced. Naive, central memory and regulatory T cell samples underwent deep immunoSEQ sequencing, averaging around 4 million total reads per sample. Sorted cells were lysed in RLT buffer and RNA was extracted with DNase-treated RNeasy Micro or Mini kits, depending on cell number. Each cell subset was processed on its own to prevent cross-contamination, while patient and healthy donor samples were processed together. The immunoSEQ multiplex PCR was used to amplify TCRB sequences from cDNA, yielding 87-bp fragments that span the CDR3 region. The amplicons were sequenced using the Illumina HiSeq platform. In the source study's methods: Synthetic template baselines were used to correct PCR bias computationally, reads within Hamming distance 2 were collapsed, and singletons that could not be merged were discarded. Reads were aligned against IMGT to assign V, D and J genes, CDR3 length and insertions or deletions at six rearrangement sites. Clonotype counts were normalized to sorted cell number within each subset before computing true diversity and Gini coefficients with the tcR R package. The overlap coefficient, calculated on TCRB nucleotide sequences, was used to quantify repertoire sharing. Out-of-frame TCRB sequences from naive cells were analyzed as a proxy for the pre-selection repertoire. Sourced from immuneACCESS, this table was stored by TCRdb with only in-frame sequences that have V and J called. A share of the clones is absent; for the studies checked, an unresolved V gene accounts for under half, and the remainder has no known explanation. That table is the source of V, J and clone size, and D and trimming were worked out from the DNA. This sample is represented by 300,000 to 450,000 clones; around 13% of them were singletons. Approximately 0.015% of the sample belongs to the ten largest clones.

A single peripheral blood draw of approximately 120 mL on average was collected from each donor into heparinised tubes. A BD FACSAria II and a panel including CD45RO, CCR7, CD25, CD127, CD95 and CD27 were used to sort naive, central memory, regulatory and stem cell-like memory CD4+ T cells. Every sorted population had a purity above 95%. PBMCs were separated immediately by Lymphoprep density gradient centrifugation and were stained directly, without being cultured. So that batch effects would be minimized, each experiment stained and sorted samples in pairs, pairing one healthy donor with one patient. This TCR came from a man between 18 and 29 years old in good health. The material sequenced was naive CD4+ T cells from blood. In light of the paper, this sample's cell subset or site label describes: true naive CD4+ T cells.

The CDR3 corresponds to CASSPRGTNEQYF. In nucleotide form, the sequence is TGCGCCAGCAGCCCCAGGGGAACCAACGAGCAGTACTTC. Recombination connected TRBV4-3 to TRBJ2-7; the D gene is possibly TRBD1, with 6 bases matching. In the germline V gene, CDR1 corresponds to LGHNA and CDR2 to YSLEER. The V and J ends are trimmed by 4 bases and 5 bases, leaving 12 bases between them. The CDR3 contains 13 residues, cysteine and phenylalanine counted. This entry keeps only the CDR3 DNA: 39 bases, framed from base 1.